This T cell receptor (beta chain) appears in the sequencing data of a study of T cell responses to AZD1222 COVID-19 vaccine. Study-level results: Repertoires in all cases were sampled only once the peak T cell response had passed. Spike-specific TCR depth and breadth grew after two AZD1222 doses.

TCRdb's table, derived via immunoSEQ multiplex PCR, lists solely in-frame clones and lacks some. The data hold 90,000 to 120,000 clones, with roughly 86% observed a single time. V was clipped by 3 bases and J by 4 bases; unmatched bases: 5. CDR3 length: 15 residues. CDR1 and CDR2 from the germline V gene are MRHNA and SNTAGT. Details on this clone: Antigen unknown.

The clonotype originates from an adult in good health. The rearrangement joins TRBV6-4 to TRBJ2-3; 9 nucleotides agree with TRBD1. This material consisted of peripheral blood, taken on day 0 of AZD1222 vaccination. In DNA form, the CDR3 reads TGTGCCAGCAGTGATACAGGGGGCGCGTCAGATACGCAGTATTTT. This gives the protein CASSDTGGASDTQYF.